The entry below describes one T cell receptor beta chain. This sample is drawn from a study of shared T cell receptors in the human thymus. V gave up 4 bases and J gave up 2 bases, with 9 bases separating them. Germline V gene data show CDR1 as SNHLY and CDR2 as FYNNEI. The CDR3 covers 14 residues. TCRdb's table, derived via immunoSEQ multiplex PCR, lists solely in-frame clones and lacks some. Of 640,000 or so clones detected, approximately 89% appear once; the ten largest clones hold 0.0094%. This same sample was also taken into another study, of human thymus T cells.

What was sequenced was thymocytes. This TCR was recovered from a boy under three years old with a congenital heart defect. The genes are TRBV2 and TRBJ1-5; unclear D gene. CDR3 region: CASSGQTRNQPQHF. In DNA, the CDR3 is TGTGCCAGCAGTGGTCAAACTCGCAATCAGCCCCAGCATTTT.